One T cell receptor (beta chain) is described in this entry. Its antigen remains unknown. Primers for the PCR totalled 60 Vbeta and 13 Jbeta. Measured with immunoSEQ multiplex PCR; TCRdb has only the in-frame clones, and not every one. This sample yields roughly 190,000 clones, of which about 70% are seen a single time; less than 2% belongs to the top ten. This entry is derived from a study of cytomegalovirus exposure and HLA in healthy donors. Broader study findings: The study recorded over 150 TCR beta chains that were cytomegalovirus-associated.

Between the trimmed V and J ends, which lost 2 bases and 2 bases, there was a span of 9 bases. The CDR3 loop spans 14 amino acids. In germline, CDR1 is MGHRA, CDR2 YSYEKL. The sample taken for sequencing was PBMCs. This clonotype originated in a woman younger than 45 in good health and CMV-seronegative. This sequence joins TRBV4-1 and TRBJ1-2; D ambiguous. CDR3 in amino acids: CASSQIPGNYGYTF. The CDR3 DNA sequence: TGCGCCAGCAGCCAAATCCCGGGGAACTATGGCTACACCTTC.